A selection of T cell receptor beta chains follows, all from one sample in a study of Graves' ophthalmopathy and Graves' hyperthyroidism. One entry per CDR3 protein, called by TCRdb with MiXCR from the multiplex PCR reads. The top ten hold roughly 3% of the sample, which has hundreds of thousands of distinct CDR3 sequences, around 21% seen once. The sequenced material came from peripheral blood. The receptor set was obtained from a woman younger than 30 with stable Graves' hyperthyroidism. CDR3s include the opening cysteine and the closing phenylalanine or tryptophan. D genes are given only for firm matches. Clone size appears in some rows only: once, few, many, or a class for an expanded clone.

d_gene: -; abundance: -; j_gene: TRBJ1-5; v_gene: TRBV7-9; CDR3aa: CASTLPQGGQPQHF; CDR3nt: TGTGCCAGCACACTTCCCCAGGGTGGACAGCCCCAGCATTTT
d_gene: -; abundance: many; j_gene: TRBJ2-7; v_gene: TRBV5-1; CDR3aa: CASSFDREEGEQYF; CDR3nt: TGCGCCAGCAGCTTCGACAGGGAGGAAGGCGAGCAGTACTTC
d_gene: TRBD1; abundance: -; j_gene: TRBJ2-7; v_gene: TRBV3-1; CDR3aa: CASSQGTGVGEQYF; CDR3nt: TGTGCCAGCAGCCAAGGGACAGGGGTGGGCGAGCAGTACTTC
d_gene: TRBD2; abundance: many; j_gene: TRBJ2-5; v_gene: TRBV28; CDR3aa: CASSFGASGQETQYF; CDR3nt: TGTGCCAGCAGTTTCGGGGCTAGCGGCCAAGAGACCCAGTACTTC
d_gene: TRBD1; abundance: -; j_gene: TRBJ1-1; v_gene: TRBV20-1; CDR3aa: CSAFRGGGTEAFF; CDR3nt: TGCAGTGCGTTCAGGGGGGGGGGCACTGAAGCTTTCTTT
d_gene: -; abundance: many; j_gene: TRBJ1-6; v_gene: TRBV20-1; CDR3aa: CSARDLQGSYNSPLHF; CDR3nt: TGCAGTGCTAGAGACCTACAGGGTTCCTATAATTCACCCCTCCACTTT
d_gene: TRBD2; abundance: -; j_gene: TRBJ2-7; v_gene: TRBV6-2/TRBV6-3; CDR3aa: CASITVAGDPYEQYF; CDR3nt: TGTGCCAGCATCACCGTAGCGGGAGACCCCTACGAGCAGTACTTC
d_gene: TRBD2; abundance: -; j_gene: TRBJ2-5; v_gene: TRBV6-1; CDR3aa: CASRRGGSGRETQYF; CDR3nt: TGTGCCAGCAGGCGGGGCGGGAGCGGACGAGAGACCCAGTACTTC
d_gene: -; abundance: many; j_gene: TRBJ2-5; v_gene: TRBV5-1; CDR3aa: CASSLVDNQETQYF; CDR3nt: TGCGCCAGCAGCTTGGTTGACAACCAAGAGACCCAGTACTTC
d_gene: -; abundance: many; j_gene: TRBJ2-5; v_gene: TRBV9; CDR3aa: CASSVGVGISQETQYF; CDR3nt: TGTGCCAGCAGCGTAGGGGTGGGCATTTCCCAAGAGACCCAGTACTTC
d_gene: -; abundance: many; j_gene: TRBJ1-3; v_gene: TRBV20-1; CDR3aa: CSARQATSGNTIYF; CDR3nt: TGCAGTGCTAGACAGGCGACCTCTGGAAACACCATATATTTT
d_gene: TRBD1; abundance: many; j_gene: TRBJ1-1; v_gene: TRBV6-5; CDR3aa: CASSYSTGGITEAFF; CDR3nt: TGTGCCAGCAGTTACTCTACAGGGGGTATCACTGAAGCTTTCTTT
d_gene: -; abundance: few; j_gene: TRBJ1-1; v_gene: TRBV12-3/TRBV12-4; CDR3aa: CASSLRGDMNTEAFF; CDR3nt: TGTGCCAGCAGTTTAAGGGGGGACATGAACACTGAAGCTTTCTTT
d_gene: -; abundance: many; j_gene: TRBJ2-5; v_gene: TRBV7-9; CDR3aa: CASSLFGYTGETQYF; CDR3nt: TGTGCCAGCAGCTTATTTGGTTACACAGGGGAGACCCAGTACTTC
d_gene: -; abundance: many; j_gene: TRBJ2-5; v_gene: TRBV6-1; CDR3aa: CATTTLAEKTQYF; CDR3nt: TGTGCCACTACAACCCTGGCGGAGAAGACCCAGTACTTC
d_gene: -; abundance: many; j_gene: TRBJ2-6; v_gene: TRBV9; CDR3aa: CASSVGPGSGANVLTF; CDR3nt: TGTGCCAGCAGCGTAGGGCCGGGCTCTGGGGCCAACGTCCTGACTTTC
d_gene: -; abundance: -; j_gene: TRBJ1-1; v_gene: TRBV6-1; CDR3aa: CASSTYKGLINTEAFF; CDR3nt: TGTGCCAGCAGTACCTACAAGGGACTAATAAACACTGAAGCTTTCTTT
d_gene: -; abundance: -; j_gene: TRBJ1-2; v_gene: TRBV18; CDR3aa: CASSPNGLLLYGYTF; CDR3nt: TGTGCCAGCTCACCAAATGGTCTCCTACTTTATGGCTACACCTTC
d_gene: -; abundance: -; j_gene: TRBJ1-1; v_gene: TRBV11-2; CDR3aa: CASSLVSLNTEAFF; CDR3nt: TGTGCCAGCAGCTTAGTTTCTCTGAACACTGAAGCTTTCTTT
d_gene: TRBD1; abundance: few; j_gene: TRBJ2-2; v_gene: TRBV19; CDR3aa: CASSPDRVWTGELFF; CDR3nt: TGTGCCAGTAGCCCTGACAGGGTCTGGACCGGGGAGCTGTTTTTT
d_gene: -; abundance: -; j_gene: TRBJ1-1; v_gene: TRBV6-9; CDR3aa: CASSASAFF; CDR3nt: TGCGCCAGCAGTGCGTCAGCTTTCTTT
d_gene: -; abundance: -; j_gene: TRBJ2-7; v_gene: TRBV7-2; CDR3aa: CASSAATGKTYEQYF; CDR3nt: TGTGCCAGCAGCGCGGCGACAGGAAAGACCTACGAGCAGTACTTC
d_gene: -; abundance: many; j_gene: TRBJ2-7; v_gene: TRBV7-9; CDR3aa: CASSLDRVDEQYF; CDR3nt: TGTGCCAGCAGCTTAGACAGGGTCGACGAGCAGTACTTC
d_gene: -; abundance: many; j_gene: TRBJ1-1; v_gene: TRBV20-1; CDR3aa: CSAVFQGLRLYNTEAFF; CDR3nt: TGCAGTGCGGTATTCCAGGGATTACGGTTGTACAACACTGAAGCTTTCTTT
d_gene: -; abundance: many; j_gene: TRBJ1-6; v_gene: TRBV6-1; CDR3aa: CAVMDGEYSPLHF; CDR3nt: TGTGCCGTTATGGACGGAGAGTATTCACCCCTCCACTTT
d_gene: -; abundance: -; j_gene: TRBJ1-1; v_gene: TRBV29-1; CDR3aa: CSAGGWGTEAFF; CDR3nt: TGCAGCGCGGGAGGGTGGGGTACTGAAGCTTTCTTT
d_gene: -; abundance: -; j_gene: TRBJ1-2; v_gene: TRBV3-1; CDR3aa: CASSGRGSRPRRATYGYTF; CDR3nt: TGTGCCAGCAGCGGACGAGGGTCGAGACCGCGAAGGGCTACCTATGGCTACACCTTC
d_gene: -; abundance: many; j_gene: TRBJ2-5; v_gene: TRBV11-2; CDR3aa: CASSLAIQGPRETQYF; CDR3nt: TGTGCCAGCAGCTTAGCGATACAGGGTCCCCGAGAGACCCAGTACTTC
d_gene: TRBD1; abundance: many; j_gene: TRBJ1-5; v_gene: TRBV12-3/TRBV12-4; CDR3aa: CAGGRDRGQPQHF; CDR3nt: TGTGCCGGCGGCCGGGACAGGGGCCAGCCCCAGCATTTT
d_gene: -; abundance: -; j_gene: TRBJ1-5; v_gene: TRBV7-9; CDR3aa: CASSLDTATNQPQHF; CDR3nt: TGTGCCAGCAGCTTAGACACAGCGACCAATCAGCCCCAGCATTTT
d_gene: -; abundance: many; j_gene: TRBJ1-2; v_gene: TRBV5-1; CDR3aa: CASSPATNYGYTF; CDR3nt: TGCGCCAGCAGCCCGGCAACTAACTATGGCTACACCTTC
d_gene: TRBD1; abundance: many; j_gene: TRBJ1-1; v_gene: TRBV19; CDR3aa: CASRVTGEYTEAFF; CDR3nt: TGTGCCAGTAGAGTAACAGGGGAATACACTGAAGCTTTCTTT
d_gene: -; abundance: -; j_gene: TRBJ1-6; v_gene: TRBV20-1; CDR3aa: CSASVTAPGLSSYNSPLHF; CDR3nt: TGCAGTGCTAGCGTAACGGCTCCGGGCCTGAGCTCCTATAATTCACCCCTCCACTTT
d_gene: TRBD2; abundance: many; j_gene: TRBJ2-7; v_gene: TRBV10-3; CDR3aa: CAISSSGPYEQYF; CDR3nt: TGTGCCATCAGTTCTAGCGGGCCCTACGAGCAGTACTTC
d_gene: -; abundance: many; j_gene: TRBJ1-3; v_gene: TRBV7-9; CDR3aa: CASSLRGGGNTIYF; CDR3nt: TGTGCCAGCAGCCTAAGAGGAGGAGGAAACACCATATATTTT
d_gene: TRBD2; abundance: many; j_gene: TRBJ2-5; v_gene: TRBV20-1; CDR3aa: CSAAGGWQETQYF; CDR3nt: TGCAGTGCTGCGGGAGGGTGGCAAGAGACCCAGTACTTC
d_gene: TRBD1; abundance: many; j_gene: TRBJ2-5; v_gene: TRBV12-3/TRBV12-4; CDR3aa: CASSFGDRGLLETQYF; CDR3nt: TGTGCCAGCAGTTTCGGGGACAGGGGGCTTTTGGAGACCCAGTACTTC
d_gene: TRBD1; abundance: many; j_gene: TRBJ1-1; v_gene: TRBV19; CDR3aa: CASSARTGVNTEAFF; CDR3nt: TGTGCCAGTAGTGCCCGGACAGGGGTGAACACTGAAGCTTTCTTT
d_gene: -; abundance: -; j_gene: TRBJ1-1; v_gene: TRBV12-3/TRBV12-4; CDR3aa: CASSFGSSNTEAFF; CDR3nt: TGTGCCAGCAGTTTTGGCAGCTCGAACACTGAAGCTTTCTTT
d_gene: TRBD1; abundance: -; j_gene: TRBJ2-6; v_gene: TRBV11-1; CDR3aa: CASSPPGQGAPGANVLTF; CDR3nt: TGTGCCAGCAGCCCGCCGGGACAGGGGGCGCCAGGGGCCAACGTCCTGACTTTC